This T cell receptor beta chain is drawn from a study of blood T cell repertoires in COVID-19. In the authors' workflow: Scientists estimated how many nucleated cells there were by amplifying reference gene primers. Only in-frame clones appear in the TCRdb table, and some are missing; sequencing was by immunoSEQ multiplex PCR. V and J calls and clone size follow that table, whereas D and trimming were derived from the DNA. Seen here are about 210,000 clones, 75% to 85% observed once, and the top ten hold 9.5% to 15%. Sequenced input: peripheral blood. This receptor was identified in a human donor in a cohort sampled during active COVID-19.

In DNA form, the CDR3 reads TGTGCCAGCAGCGTACGCGGACAGCTCACCGGGGGCTACACCTTC. Its protein product is CASSVRGQLTGGYTF. The gene calls are TRBV7-9 and TRBJ1-2; TRBD1 might be the D (6 bases). The CDR3 covers 15 residues. Germline CDR1 is SEHNR and CDR2 is FQNEAQ (reference sequence). Deletions cut 5 bases from V and 8 bases from J, with 21 bases between.